These 32 T cell receptor beta chains originate from one sample sequenced in a study of beta chain features in type 1 diabetes. Expressed TCRB transcripts got sequenced, as all isolated RNA was reverse transcribed. Using immunoSEQ multiplex PCR, the repertoire was profiled, and TCRdb retains in-frame clones only, with some absent. The sample includes 500,000 to 800,000 clones, 9.5% to 15% seen only once; the top ten take more than 0.1%. For these TCRs, the target antigens are not known. General observations from the study: Shorter TCRB CDR3s, moderately but significantly so, marked every one of the four CD4+ subsets in Type 1 diabetes patients.

Specimen: naive CD4+ T cells from blood. These receptor sequences come from a young man with type 1 diabetes.

The chain combines TRBV11-2 with TRBJ2-7; 9 nucleotides match TRBD1. Losses at the gene ends were 6 bases for V and 4 bases for J; bases not matched to a gene: 10. Germline assignment: CDR1 SGHAT and CDR2 FQNNGV. The length of the CDR3 is 15 residues. In nucleotides, the CDR3 is TGTGCCAGCAGGTCGGGACAGGGTAGATCTTACGAGCAGTACTTC. It translates to CASRSGQGRSYEQYF. Full variable domain (outside the CDR3, taken from reference TRBV11-2 and TRBJ2-7): EAGVAQSPRYKIIEKRQSVAFWCNPISGHATLYWYQQILGQGPKLLIQFQNNGVVDDSQLPKDRFSAERLKGVDSTLKIQPAKLEDSAVYLCASRSGQGRSYEQYFGPGTRLTVT.

Turning to this clone: No conserved phenylalanine or tryptophan is present at the end of the CDR3, so a read error is the likely explanation. The chain is built from TRBV16 and TRBJ1-2; D ambiguous. V was cut by 0 bases and J by 4 bases, with 9 bases left in between. This CDR3 has 14 residues. CDR1 KGHSY and CDR2 FQNENV come from the germline V gene. The CDR3 reads CASSQSEGTYGYTS. The CDR3 DNA sequence: TGTGCCAGCAGCCAATCTGAGGGAACCTATGGCTACACCTCC.

This clone has a handful of counts. The rearrangement links TRBV5-8 to TRBJ2-3; TRBD2 agrees at 8 bases. Germline V lookup: CDR1 SGHTS, CDR2 YDEGEE. The CDR3 covers 18 residues. J lost 0 bases, V lost 7 bases, and 16 bases had no gene match. The CDR3 here is CASPQQFRLATSTDTQYF. Here the CDR3 DNA reads TGTGCCAGCCCCCAGCAATTCCGACTAGCGACTAGCACAGATACGCAGTATTTT.

The CDR3 bases are TGTGCCAGCAGCTTTGGACAGGTTTCACCCCTCCACTTT. Translating gives CASSFGQVSPLHF. This chain joins TRBV7-2 and TRBJ1-6, with 7 bases fitting TRBD1. Germline V gene data show CDR1 as SGHTA and CDR2 as FQGNSA. Trimming took 3 bases from V and 9 from J; bases not matched to a gene: 2. The CDR3 covers 13 residues.

The sample holds a few counts of this clone. This chain links TRBV2 with TRBJ2-7; D is perhaps TRBD1 or TRBD2 (5 bases each). Germline CDR1 SNHLY, CDR2 FYNNEI. The CDR3 runs to 12 residues. V was pared by 8 bases and J by 2 bases, with 10 bases between. The CDR3 loop reads CASGRDPYEQYF. CDR3 DNA: TGTGCCAGCGGACGGGACCCCTACGAGCAGTACTTC.

This chain joins TRBV7-6 and TRBJ2-7; 13 positions agree with TRBD2. This CDR3 contains 16 residues. Germline V gene sequence: CDR1 SGHVS, CDR2 FNYEAQ. J lost 6 bases, V lost 0 bases, and 5 bases had no gene match. DNA of the CDR3: TGTGCCAGCAGCTTAGCGCAAGGGACTAGCGGGGTCGAGCAGTACTTC. Translated: CASSLAQGTSGVEQYF.

The chain has TRBV15 and TRBJ2-1, with 7 bases identical to TRBD2. Trimming cost V 0 bases and J 4 bases; bases outside gene matches: 3. Germline V lookup: CDR1 LNHNV, CDR2 YYDKDF (reference sequence). This CDR3 has 15 amino acids. The CDR3 sequence is CATSRDPAGYNEQFF. The CDR3 nucleotides are TGTGCCACCAGCAGAGATCCAGCGGGGTACAATGAGCAGTTCTTC.

The chain's CDR3 is CASSFSGLTNTGELFF. CDR3 nucleotide sequence: TGTGCCAGCAGCTTCTCAGGGTTGACCAACACCGGGGAGCTGTTTTTT. The V and J genes are TRBV5-4 and TRBJ2-2, with D possibly being TRBD1 (5 bases). The germline V gene encodes CDR1 SGHNT and CDR2 YYREEE (reference sequence). The CDR3 has 16 residues. The V end lost 2 bases, the J end lost 2 bases, and 13 bases lay between the germline ends.

The genes are TRBV10-3 and TRBJ1-4; D is uncertain. The CDR3 contains 13 residues. CDR1 is ENHRY and CDR2 is SYGVKD in the germline V gene. Trimming took off 10 bases at V and 3 bases at J, with 12 bases between the two ends. Written as DNA, the CDR3 is TGTGCCAGCGCTTCGAGCCCTAATGAAAAACTGTTTTTT. Its protein product is CASASSPNEKLFF.

This chain connects TRBV19 to TRBJ1-2, with D perhaps matching TRBD1 (5 bases). Trimming shortened V by 3 bases and J by 3 bases, and 11 bases separated the two germline ends. From germline, CDR1 is LNHDA and CDR2 SQIVND (reference sequence). This CDR3 comprises 14 residues. In DNA, the CDR3 is TGTGCCAGTAGTATCCGCAGGGTAGACTATGGCTACACCTTC. Translated: CASSIRRVDYGYTF.

The V call is TRBV27, the J call TRBJ2-2, with D perhaps TRBD1 or TRBD2 (5 bases each). The CDR3 contains 17 residues. Germline V gene lookup returns CDR1 MNHEY and CDR2 SMNVEV (reference sequence). Trimming removed 6 bases at V and 2 bases at J, with 19 bases between. The chain's CDR3 is CASSPRSGTVNTGELFF. CDR3 coding DNA: TGTGCCAGCAGCCCAAGATCCGGGACGGTAAACACCGGGGAGCTGTTTTTT.

The gene calls are TRBV6-5 and TRBJ1-2; D remains unclear. The CDR3 spans 14 residues. The germline CDR1 and CDR2 sequences are MNHEY and SVGAGI. The V and J ends lost 0 bases and 0 bases respectively, with 5 bases between them. The CDR3 protein is CASSYSAANYGYTF. CDR3 DNA sequence: TGTGCCAGCAGTTACTCTGCAGCTAACTATGGCTACACCTTC.

This chain uses TRBV5-4 with TRBJ1-2, with 8 bases fitting TRBD1. This CDR3 contains 15 residues. V trimming: 4 bases; J trimming: 4 bases; junction bases outside the gene matches: 9. CDR1 is SGHNT, CDR2 YYREEE, per germline (reference sequence). CDR3 sequence (DNA): TGTGCCAGCAGCCACACCCAGGACAGGGCCTATGGCTACACCTTC. The encoded protein is CASSHTQDRAYGYTF.

This clone was detected only a few times. V is TRBV7-9 and J is TRBJ1-5; possible D gene TRBD1, 5 bases. Germline V gene sequence: CDR1 SEHNR, CDR2 FQNEAQ (reference sequence). V lost 6 bases and J 6 bases, leaving 9 bases between the germline ends. This CDR3 is 12 amino acids long. CDR3 amino acids: CASRCRVQPQHF. As DNA, the CDR3 is TGTGCCAGCAGGTGCAGGGTTCAGCCCCAGCATTTT.

This clone turned up a few times. CDR3 coding DNA: TGTGCCAGCAGTCGCAGCGCAGATACGCAGTATTTT. Amino acids: CASSRSADTQYF. This chain joins TRBV7-9 and TRBJ2-3, with D uncertain. This CDR3 region has 12 residues. The germline V gene has CDR1 SEHNR and CDR2 FQNEAQ (reference sequence). V dropped 6 bases and J dropped 4 bases, with 8 bases sitting between them.

This clone was seen only a few times. V usage is TRBV29-1 and J usage is TRBJ2-6; 7 bases are a match to TRBD1. This CDR3 region has 17 residues. J was trimmed by 2 bases and V by 4 bases; bases with no gene match: 11. CDR1 SQVTM and CDR2 ANQGSEA come from the germline V gene. CDR3 region: CSVVMVQGVAGANVLTF. CDR3 bases: TGCAGCGTTGTTATGGTTCAGGGGGTAGCTGGGGCCAACGTCCTGACTTTC.

This clone has just a few counts. This chain links TRBV29-1 with TRBJ2-5, with 9 nucleotides matching TRBD2. Germline loops: CDR1 SQVTM, CDR2 ANQGSEA. The CDR3 contains 14 residues. V was clipped by 5 bases and J by 6 bases; unmatched bases: 10. The DNA of the CDR3 is TGCAGCGTTTTAGCGGGGGCCGGAGGAAAGACCCAGTACTTC. This gives the protein CSVLAGAGGKTQYF.

The chain carries TRBV19 and TRBJ2-5, with D unclear. V was clipped by 3 bases and J by 2 bases, with 13 bases between them. Germline V gene lookup returns CDR1 LNHDA and CDR2 SQIVND (reference sequence). The CDR3 is 15 residues long. CDR3 DNA sequence: TGTGCCAGTAGTATCCGTTTCGGTCCGCAAGAGACCCAGTACTTC. This encodes CASSIRFGPQETQYF.

V usage is TRBV6-5 and J usage is TRBJ1-2; D is undetermined. The CDR3 is 13 amino acids. Trimming left V 5 bases short and J 1 base short, with 8 bases between. CDR1 and CDR2 (germline): MNHEY, SVGAGI. CDR3 in amino acids: CASSTTDNYGYTF. The CDR3 DNA follows: TGTGCCAGCAGTACAACAGATAACTATGGCTACACCTTC.

The chain carries TRBV7-8 and TRBJ2-3, with 7 bases that match TRBD1. The CDR3 totals 13 residues. Germline assignment: CDR1 SGHVS and CDR2 FQNEAQ. V was pared by 5 bases and J by 5 bases, with 4 bases of the junction left unmatched. CDR3 in amino acids: CASSQQGIDTQYF. The CDR3 coding sequence is TGTGCCAGCAGCCAACAGGGGATAGATACGCAGTATTTT.

This clone was detected a few times. This chain joins TRBV6-5 and TRBJ2-2, with a weak D call TRBD2 (6 bases). Between the trimmed V and J ends, which lost 6 bases and 4 bases, there was a span of 15 bases. CDR1 MNHEY and CDR2 SVGAGI come from the germline V gene. The CDR3 runs 15 residues. CDR3 amino acids: CASRPGLPSTGELFF. CDR3 sequence (DNA): TGTGCCAGCAGACCGGGACTGCCGTCCACCGGGGAGCTGTTTTTT.

Only a few counts were recorded for this clone. Additional DNA sequences in this sample encode the identical CDR3. The V call is TRBV7-9, the J call TRBJ1-6; 10 bases match TRBD1. V was pared by 5 bases and J by 8 bases, with 3 bases of the junction left unmatched. CDR3 length: 14 residues. CDR1 is SEHNR and CDR2 is FQNEAQ in the germline V gene (reference sequence). CDR3 in DNA: TGTGCCAGCAGCCCCGGACAGGGGGATTCACCCCTCCACTTT. This codes for CASSPGQGDSPLHF.

This clone was seen a handful of times. The CDR3 loop is CASSLRPTAQGFSYEQYF. In DNA form, the CDR3 reads TGTGCCAGCAGTTTACGGCCAACAGCTCAGGGCTTCTCCTACGAGCAGTACTTC. The J gene is TRBJ2-7, the V gene TRBV27; perhaps TRBD1 as D (5 bases). Trimming removed 2 bases from V and 0 bases from J, with 20 bases in between. Germline CDR1 and CDR2: MNHEY and SMNVEV (reference sequence). This CDR3 region has 18 residues.

The chain has TRBV29-1 and TRBJ2-1; 7 bases map to TRBD2. Germline CDR1 SQVTM, CDR2 ANQGSEA. V trimming: 3 bases; J trimming: 2 bases; junction bases outside the gene matches: 7. The CDR3 contains 15 residues. Here the CDR3 DNA reads TGCAGCGTTGAGGTCGGGGGGAGGACCTACAATGAGCAGTTCTTC. This gives the protein CSVEVGGRTYNEQFF.

The chain carries TRBV7-2 and TRBJ2-1; 14 nucleotides line up with TRBD2. With 4 bases clipped from V and 9 bases from J, the junction kept 8 bases outside the gene matches. Looked up from germline, CDR1 is SGHTA and CDR2 is FQGNSA. The CDR3 extends over 16 amino acids. The CDR3 spells CASSSWTSGGRFEQFF. The CDR3 DNA is TGTGCCAGCAGCTCCTGGACTAGCGGGGGGCGTTTTGAGCAGTTCTTC.

The table lists this clone with a few counts. The rearrangement links TRBV4-1 to TRBJ1-2; no reliable D call. Germline-derived CDR1 and CDR2 are MGHRA and YSYEKL. V lost 0 bases to trimming and J lost 0 bases, with 8 bases between them. CDR3 length: 15 amino acids. DNA for the CDR3: TGCGCCAGCAGCCAAGATATCCAGGCTAACTATGGCTACACCTTC. Protein sequence: CASSQDIQANYGYTF.

The chain couples TRBV29-1 to TRBJ2-5; TRBD1 agrees at 9 bases. In germline, CDR1 is SQVTM, CDR2 ANQGSEA. The CDR3 is made up of 13 amino acids. Trimming took 7 bases from V and 5 from J; bases not matched to a gene: 8. The CDR3 DNA follows: TGCAGCGCCCGGGACAGGGTGGGTGAGACCCAGTACTTC. As protein: CSARDRVGETQYF. Based on the CDR3 plus reference TRBV29-1 and TRBJ2-5, the full variable domain is SAVISQKPSRDICQRGTSLTIQCQVDSQVTMMFWYRQQPGQSLTLIATANQGSEATYESGFVIDKFPISRPNLTFSTLTVSNMSPEDSSIYLCSARDRVGETQYFGPGTRLLVL.

This clone turned up a few times. V is TRBV5-4 and J is TRBJ2-1; tentatively, D is TRBD1 or TRBD2 (5 bases each). CDR1 and CDR2 (germline): SGHNT, YYREEE (reference sequence). The V end lost 4 bases, the J end lost 6 bases, and 20 bases lay between the germline ends. The CDR3 is 16 amino acids. CDR3 residues: CASSLSGTVASNEQFF. The CDR3 DNA follows: TGTGCCAGCAGCCTGTCCGGGACCGTAGCCTCCAATGAGCAGTTCTTC.

The CDR3 is CASSPIREQYF. As DNA, the CDR3 is TGTGCCAGCAGCCCGATTCGGGAGCAGTACTTC. J is TRBJ2-7 and V is TRBV7-9; D uncertain. CDR1 is SEHNR, CDR2 FQNEAQ, per germline (reference sequence). The CDR3 is made up of 11 amino acids. V lost 5 bases and J lost 7, with 9 bases in between.

The rearrangement links TRBV11-2 to TRBJ2-5; possible D gene TRBD1, 6 bases. Trimming shortened V by 5 bases and J by 1 base, and 8 bases separated the two germline ends. The germline V gene has CDR1 SGHAT and CDR2 FQNNGV. The CDR3 length is 13 residues. CDR3 sequence reads: CASSPDSQETQYF. CDR3 DNA: TGTGCCAGCAGCCCGGACAGCCAAGAGACCCAGTACTTC.

The CDR3 coding sequence is TGTGCCAGCAGAGAGACAGGGAATCAGCCCCAGCATTTT. This gives the protein CASRETGNQPQHF. The V call is TRBV2, the J call TRBJ1-5, with 7 bases aligning to TRBD1. V trimming: 6 bases; J trimming: 4 bases; junction bases outside the gene matches: 3. Germline lookup yields CDR1 SNHLY and CDR2 FYNNEI. The CDR3 covers 13 residues.

This sequence joins TRBV20-1 and TRBJ2-5; D not resolved. Trimming took 6 bases from V and 4 from J, leaving 9 bases between them. CDR3 length: 11 amino acids. Germline assignment: CDR1 DFQATT and CDR2 SNEGSKA (reference sequence). CDR3 DNA: TGCAGTGCCCCAACGACAGAGACCCAGTACTTC. Protein: CSAPTTETQYF.